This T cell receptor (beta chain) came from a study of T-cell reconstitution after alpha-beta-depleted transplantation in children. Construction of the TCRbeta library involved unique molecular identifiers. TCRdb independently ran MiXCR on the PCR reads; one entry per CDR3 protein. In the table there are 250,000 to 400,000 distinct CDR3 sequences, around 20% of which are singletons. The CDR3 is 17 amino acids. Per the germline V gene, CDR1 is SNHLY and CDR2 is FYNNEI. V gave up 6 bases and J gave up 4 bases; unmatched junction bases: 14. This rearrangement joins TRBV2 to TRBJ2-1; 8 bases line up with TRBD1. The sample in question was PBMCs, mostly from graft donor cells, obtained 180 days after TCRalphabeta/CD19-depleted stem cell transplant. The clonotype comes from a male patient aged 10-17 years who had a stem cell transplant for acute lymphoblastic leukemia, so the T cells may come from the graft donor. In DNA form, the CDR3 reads TGTGCCAGCAGAAACCGGGACTCCCACAGGGGGTACAATGAGCAGTTCTTC. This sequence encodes CASRNRDSHRGYNEQFF. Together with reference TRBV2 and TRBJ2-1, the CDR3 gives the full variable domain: EPEVTQTPSHQVTQMGQEVILRCVPISNHLYFYWYRQILGQKVEFLVSFYNNEISEKSEIFDDQFSVERPDGSNFTLKIRSTKLEDSAMYFCASRNRDSHRGYNEQFFGPGTRLTVL.